This T cell receptor (beta chain) was observed in a study of cytomegalovirus exposure and HLA in healthy donors. At the level of the study: From donors who were HLA-typed, an early data release held 80 million to 85 million unique TCRs. Study-level results: The records held CMV serostatus as the only immune exposure information. Cytomegalovirus association was assigned to some 160 TCR beta chains.

Germline assignment: CDR1 SGHDN and CDR2 FVKESK. The trim removed 4 bases at V and 2 bases at J, leaving 5 bases unmatched. The CDR3 contains 15 residues. This clone occurred a few times. Its antigen is not known. Primers: 60 Vbeta forward and 13 Jbeta reverse. TCRdb's copy holds only in-frame clones and misses some; the assay was immunoSEQ multiplex PCR. The profile shows some 150,000 clones, approximately 10% of them singletons. This TCR derives from a woman between 40 and 55 years old in good health and CMV-seropositive. V is TRBV14 and J is TRBJ2-7; 10 bases map to TRBD1. Sequencing was carried out using PBMCs. CDR3 nucleotide sequence: TGTGCCAGCAGCCTGGACAGGGGGACAACCTACGAGCAGTACTTC. Amino acid sequence: CASSLDRGTTYEQYF.